This T cell receptor beta chain was found in a study of cytomegalovirus exposure and HLA in healthy donors. It was healthy bone marrow donors who served as donors. This PCR relied on a set of 60 Vbeta primers and 13 Jbeta primers. Clones were read by immunoSEQ multiplex PCR, and TCRdb kept only the in-frame ones, dropping some. The listing records about 110,000 clones. The clonotype was recovered from a man aged 50-59 years in good health and CMV-seronegative. Sequencing was performed on PBMCs.

The CDR3 DNA follows: TGTGCCAGCAGGGGACAGGGGGAGTATGGCTACACCTTC. Translating gives CASRGQGEYGYTF. This chain joins TRBV6-6 and TRBJ1-2; 11 positions match TRBD1. Germline V gene sequence: CDR1 MNHNY, CDR2 SVGAGI (reference sequence). V was clipped by 6 bases and J by 5 bases; unmatched bases: 2. The CDR3 is 13 amino acids.